These 15 T cell receptor beta chains originate from one sample sequenced in a study of T cell responses to AZD1222 COVID-19 vaccine. Method: immunoSEQ multiplex PCR; TCRdb's copy keeps in-frame clones and lacks some. The repertoire has more than 80,000 clones, roughly nine tenths of them found once; the top ten carry less than 4%. The specimen comprised peripheral blood, sampled 28 days after the second AZD1222 dose. The receptors derive from an adult who received the AZD1222 COVID-19 vaccine.

V is TRBV7-8 and J is TRBJ2-7, with 7 bases that match TRBD1. Germline V gene lookup returns CDR1 SGHVS and CDR2 FQNEAQ. The CDR3 is made up of 16 amino acids. Trimming removed 6 bases from V and 5 bases from J; junction bases left unmatched: 16. The CDR3 spells CASSLWVAGGFDEQYF. The CDR3 DNA is TGTGCCAGCAGTCTCTGGGTGGCAGGGGGATTCGACGAGCAGTACTTC. The complete variable domain, with remaining parts taken from reference TRBV7-8 and TRBJ2-7, reads GAGVSQSPRYKVAKRGQDVALRCDPISGHVSLFWYQQALGQGPEFLTYFQNEAQLDKSGLPSDRFFAERPEGSVSTLKIQRTQQEDSAVYLCASSLWVAGGFDEQYFGPGTRLTVT.

This rearrangement joins TRBV5-4 to TRBJ2-1; the match to TRBD1 covers 9 bases. Germline V lookup: CDR1 SGHNT, CDR2 YYREEE (reference sequence). V shed 2 bases, J shed 5 bases, and the junction held 8 bases outside the gene matches. This CDR3 is built from 16 residues. The CDR3 region is CASSFPGQGTHNEQFF. As DNA, the CDR3 is TGTGCCAGCAGCTTTCCCGGACAGGGGACCCACAATGAGCAGTTCTTC.

The chain has TRBV7-9 and TRBJ1-1; 8 positions agree with TRBD1. Germline V CDR1 and CDR2: SEHNR, FQNEAQ (reference sequence). With V trimmed by 5 bases and J by 0 bases, 8 bases remained unmatched. The CDR3 is made up of 16 amino acids. In nucleotides, the CDR3 is TGTGCCAGCAGCCCTACGGGACAGGTTATGAACACTGAAGCTTTCTTT. Encoded protein: CASSPTGQVMNTEAFF. The full variable domain, its missing parts supplied by reference TRBV7-9 and TRBJ1-1, is DTGVSQNPRHKITKRGQNVTFRCDPISEHNRLYWYRQTLGQGPEFLTYFQNEAQLEKSRLLSDRFSAERPKGSFSTLEIQRTEQGDSAMYLCASSPTGQVMNTEAFFGQGTRLTVV.

The chain carries TRBV18 and TRBJ2-1; D is unclear. The CDR3 contains 15 residues. Germline values: CDR1 KGHSH, CDR2 LQKENI. The germline V and J ends were trimmed by 2 bases and 4 bases, with 12 bases remaining between them. Written as DNA, the CDR3 is TGTGCCAGCTCACCAACCACTACAGCTTACAATGAGCAGTTCTTC. The encoded protein is CASSPTTTAYNEQFF.

The V and J genes are TRBV7-2 and TRBJ1-5, with 7 positions matching TRBD1. The CDR3 totals 15 residues. Trimming cost V 3 bases and J 0 bases; bases outside gene matches: 2. The germline gives CDR1 SGHTA, CDR2 FQGNSA. The CDR3 nucleotides are TGTGCCAGCAGCTTCCAGGGGGGTAGCAATCAGCCCCAGCATTTT. Amino acid sequence: CASSFQGGSNQPQHF.

V gene TRBV3-1 (or the pseudogene TRBV3-2) combines with J gene TRBJ1-4; possibly TRBD1 for D (5 bases). Trimming removed 3 bases from V and 6 bases from J, with 17 bases in between. Germline V gene sequence: CDR1 LGHDT, CDR2 YNNKEL (reference sequence). This CDR3 is 16 amino acids long. As DNA, the CDR3 is TGTGCCAGCAGCCACCCAGCAGGGAGGCGGTATGAAAAACTGTTTTTT. Translated, it gives CASSHPAGRRYEKLFF.

The chain employs TRBV10-1 and TRBJ2-1, with a tentative D call TRBD2 (6 bases). V was clipped by 3 bases and J by 7 bases, with 19 bases between them. The CDR3 contains 16 residues. The V gene's germline CDR1 is WNHNN and CDR2 SYGVQD (reference sequence). The CDR3 DNA sequence: TGCGCCAGCAGTGATCCCGGGACTTCCCCTCAGAATGAGCAGTTCTTC. Encoded protein: CASSDPGTSPQNEQFF.

The chain uses TRBV4-3 and TRBJ1-1; TRBD1 is a possible D gene (5 bases). There are 13 residues in the CDR3. V was pared by 0 bases and J by 10 bases, with 12 bases between. The V gene's germline CDR1 is LGHNA and CDR2 YSLEER. CDR3 loop: CASSQDSGASAFF. CDR3 in DNA: TGCGCCAGCAGCCAAGACAGCGGGGCCTCAGCTTTCTTT.

This chain connects TRBV7-8 to TRBJ1-6; tentative D call: TRBD1 (6 bases). This CDR3 spans 16 amino acids. V gave up 3 bases and J gave up 5 bases, with 14 bases separating them. Germline V gene data show CDR1 as SGHVS and CDR2 as FQNEAQ. CDR3 DNA: TGTGCCAGCAGCTTGACAGGCCCCATAAATAATTCACCCCTCCACTTT. Amino acid sequence: CASSLTGPINNSPLHF.

CDR3 in DNA: TGTGCCAGCAGCTACGGGACAGGCTTTTCCTACGAGCAGTACTTC. Translated: CASSYGTGFSYEQYF. The chain carries TRBV7-2 and TRBJ2-7, with 8 bases aligning to TRBD1. The germline V gene encodes CDR1 SGHTA and CDR2 FQGNSA. The ends lost 4 bases at V and 1 base at J; junction bases unmatched: 6. The CDR3 is made up of 15 amino acids.

V gene TRBV11-3 combines with J gene TRBJ2-1; 10 bases align to TRBD1. J lost 4 bases, V lost 2 bases, and 2 bases had no gene match. Germline CDR1 and CDR2: SGHNT and YENEEA. CDR3 size: 15 residues. Here the CDR3 reads CASSLRDRGYNEQFF. The CDR3 DNA reads TGTGCCAGCAGCTTACGGGACAGGGGTTACAATGAGCAGTTCTTC.

The rearrangement links TRBV6-5 to TRBJ2-1; TRBD1 matches at 10 bases. From germline, CDR1 is MNHEY and CDR2 SVGAGI. There are 15 residues in the CDR3. With 6 bases clipped from V and 3 bases from J, the junction kept 5 bases outside the gene matches. The CDR3 loop is CASSRQGALYNEQFF. In DNA form, the CDR3 reads TGTGCCAGCAGCAGACAGGGGGCACTCTACAATGAGCAGTTCTTC.

The V and J genes are TRBV9 and TRBJ1-1, with TRBD1 matching 8 bases. The CDR3 covers 13 residues. Germline loops: CDR1 SGDLS, CDR2 YYNGEE. V was pared by 4 bases and J by 6 bases, with 5 bases of the junction left unmatched. CDR3 coding DNA: TGTGCCAGCAGCCCATCGACAGGGGCTGAAGCTTTCTTT. This translates into CASSPSTGAEAFF. The full variable domain, rest sourced from reference TRBV9 and TRBJ1-1, is DSGVTQTPKHLITATGQRVTLRCSPRSGDLSVYWYQQSLDQGLQFLIQYYNGEERAKGNILERFSAQQFPDLHSELNLSSLELGDSALYFCASSPSTGAEAFFGQGTRLTVV.

This clone was detected once. This chain uses TRBV7-6 with TRBJ2-1, with 10 positions matching TRBD2. Germline V gives CDR1 SGHVS, CDR2 FNYEAQ. The CDR3 loop spans 15 amino acids. V lost 6 bases and J lost 5; bases outside the gene matches: 7. In nucleotides, the CDR3 is TGTGCCAGCAGGTTGCTAGCGGGGGTCGACAATGAGCAGTTCTTC. The encoded protein is CASRLLAGVDNEQFF.

The chain joins TRBV5-1 to TRBJ2-7, with D perhaps TRBD1 or TRBD2 (5 bases each). This CDR3 contains 14 residues. Deletions cut 7 bases from V and 3 bases from J, with 17 bases between. Germline-derived CDR1 and CDR2 are SGHRS and YFSETQ. CDR3 DNA: TGCGCCAGCGGGGACGGAGATAGTTTCTACGAGCAGTACTTC. This translates into CASGDGDSFYEQYF.